These T cell receptor beta chains were read from a single sample in a study of CD8 T cells in Susac syndrome. TCRdb independently ran MiXCR on the immunoSEQ multiplex PCR reads; one entry per CDR3 protein. This sample has about 400,000 distinct CDR3 sequences, with 75% to 90% found just once. Sequencing was performed on CD8+ T cells from PBMCs. The receptors were sampled from a human donor with multiple sclerosis. Both conserved end residues are part of each CDR3. D genes are given only for firm matches. Only some rows state a clone size, as once, few, many or a class for expanded clones.

v_call	clone_size	d_call	j_call	cdr3_nt	cdr3_aa
TRBV3-1	NA	TRBD2	TRBJ2-1	TGTGCCAGCAGCTCGGAAGTGCGGGGGGGCCTGGATGAGCAGTTCTTC	CASSSEVRGGLDEQFF
TRBV6-6	NA	NA	TRBJ2-7	TGTGCCAGCAGTCCCCGTGGAGGGGACAGCTCCTACGAGCAGTACTTC	CASSPRGGDSSYEQYF
TRBV11-2	NA	NA	TRBJ2-1	TGTGCCAGCATCCCCGCGGCCGGCAATGAGCAGTTCTTC	CASIPAAGNEQFF
TRBV9	NA	NA	TRBJ2-7	TGTGCCAGCAGCTCAGGGGAGCAACGGACAGAGAAGAGATTAAACTACGAGCAGTACTTC	CASSSGEQRTEKRLNYEQYF
TRBV27	NA	NA	TRBJ2-7	TGTGCCAGCGCCAGGACTGACTCCTACGAGCAGTACTTC	CASARTDSYEQYF
TRBV30	NA	TRBD1	TRBJ2-2	TGTGCCTGGAGGGGGGGACAGGGGGTAACCGGGGAGCTGTTTTTT	CAWRGGQGVTGELFF
TRBV28	NA	TRBD1	TRBJ1-5	TGTGCCAGCAGTTTCACAGGGGGAGGGACCAATCAGCCCCAGCATTTT	CASSFTGGGTNQPQHF
TRBV16	NA	NA	TRBJ2-7	TGTGCCAGCAGCCCAGGCCCGGACGGAACCTACGAGCAGTACTTC	CASSPGPDGTYEQYF
TRBV11-2	NA	NA	TRBJ2-1	TGTGCCAGCAGCCACGGGACACCCGACAATGAGCAGTTCTTC	CASSHGTPDNEQFF
TRBV20-1	NA	TRBD1	TRBJ1-6	TGCAGTGCTGCACCGTGGACAGGGTATTATAATTCACCCCTCCACTTT	CSAAPWTGYYNSPLHF
TRBV13	NA	NA	TRBJ2-3	TGTGCCAGCAGCACTTACCGGGCCACAGATACGCAGTATTTT	CASSTYRATDTQYF
TRBV12-5	NA	NA	TRBJ2-2	TGTGCTAGTGGTCCTCCGTCTACCGGGGAGCTGTTTTTT	CASGPPSTGELFF
TRBV11-2	NA	NA	TRBJ2-7	TGTGCCAGCAGCCTGTCGGGATCCGCGGACTACGAGCAGTACTTC	CASSLSGSADYEQYF
TRBV11-2	NA	NA	TRBJ2-4	TGTGCCAGCAGCTTAGATAGGGCACCGGGAATTCAGTACTTC	CASSLDRAPGIQYF
TRBV3-1	NA	TRBD1	TRBJ2-7	TGTGCCAGCAGTCGGACAGGGCTGTGGGAGCAGTACTTC	CASSRTGLWEQYF
TRBV7-2	NA	NA	TRBJ2-7	TGTGCCAGTGAAGAGGACAGTACCTACGAGCAGTACTTC	CASEEDSTYEQYF
TRBV28	NA	NA	TRBJ2-2	TGTGCCAGCAGTTTATCAGGCCCGGTTAATCCCGCCGGGGAGCTGTTTTTT	CASSLSGPVNPAGELFF
TRBV30	NA	NA	TRBJ1-3	TGTGCCTCACACGTCTCTGAAAACACCATATATTTT	CASHVSENTIYF
TRBV3-1	NA	NA	TRBJ1-1	TGTGCCAGCAGCCAAGTAAGGGGACTTTTGAACACTGAAGCTTTCTTT	CASSQVRGLLNTEAFF
TRBV2	NA	NA	TRBJ1-5	TGTGCCAGCAGTTGGGACATCCAGTCAAGCAATCAGCCCCAGCATTTT	CASSWDIQSSNQPQHF
TRBV29-1	NA	TRBD1	TRBJ2-7	TGCAGCGTTGAAGATGGACAGGGGGCGGGAGAGCAGTACTTC	CSVEDGQGAGEQYF
TRBV20-1	NA	TRBD2	TRBJ2-1	TGCAGTGCCAACTCCGGGACTAGCGGATACAATGAGCAGTTCTTC	CSANSGTSGYNEQFF
TRBV6-2/TRBV6-3	NA	NA	TRBJ2-1	TGTGCCAGCAGTTGGGGCGTTGAGCAGTTCTTC	CASSWGVEQFF
TRBV2	NA	NA	TRBJ1-1	TGTGCCAGCCTAGAGGGGATGGATAACACTGAAGCTTTCTTT	CASLEGMDNTEAFF
TRBV2	NA	NA	TRBJ1-1	TGTGCCAGCAGACAGACTGACATGAACACTGAAGCTTTCTTT	CASRQTDMNTEAFF
TRBV5-1	NA	NA	TRBJ1-5	TGCGCCAGCAGCTTGGACAGAAGGTGGAGTGAGCCCCAGCATTTT	CASSLDRRWSEPQHF
TRBV20-1	NA	NA	TRBJ1-1	TGCAGTGCGAGCACAGGGTCCACTGAAGCTTTCTTT	CSASTGSTEAFF
TRBV6-5	few	NA	TRBJ2-3	TGTGCCAGCAGCCAGGGTGCAGATACGCAGTATTTT	CASSQGADTQYF
TRBV30	NA	NA	TRBJ2-5	TGTGCCTGGACCGGGGTGGAAGAGACCCAGTACTTC	CAWTGVEETQYF
TRBV7-2	NA	NA	TRBJ2-1	TGTGCCAGCAGATCACAGGCCTACAATGAGCAGTTCTTC	CASRSQAYNEQFF
TRBV7-2	NA	NA	TRBJ1-2	TGTGCCAGCAGCTTAGCTCCCGGACAGACCGCTAACTATGGCTACACCTTC	CASSLAPGQTANYGYTF
TRBV12-5	NA	NA	TRBJ1-1	TGTGCTAGTGGCCAACAGCCTCCTGAAGCTTTCTTT	CASGQQPPEAFF
TRBV30	NA	NA	TRBJ2-2	TGTGCCTGGAGCTTAGGGCAGAACACCGGGGAGCTGTTTTTT	CAWSLGQNTGELFF
TRBV4-1	NA	NA	TRBJ2-5	TGCGCCAGCAGCCTGGGGGGCCCCCAAGAGACCCAGTACTTC	CASSLGGPQETQYF
TRBV5-4	NA	NA	TRBJ2-1	TGTGCCAGCAGCTCCCCACTACAAATAAGCTCCTACAATGAGCAGTTCTTC	CASSSPLQISSYNEQFF
TRBV27	NA	TRBD1	TRBJ1-5	TGTGCCAGCAGTCTGTCGGGACAGGGGGCCCCCAATCAGCCCCAGCATTTT	CASSLSGQGAPNQPQHF
TRBV28	NA	NA	TRBJ2-3	TGTGCCAGCAGTTTTGGGCAGGGTTTTACAGATACGCAGTATTTT	CASSFGQGFTDTQYF
TRBV7-2	NA	TRBD2	TRBJ2-5	TGTGCCAGCAGCTTAGTGGGACTATCCCTCCAAGAGACCCAGTACTTC	CASSLVGLSLQETQYF
TRBV7-4	NA	NA	TRBJ2-2	TGTGCCAGCAGCCCGGTACAGGGGAACACCGGGGAGCTGTTTTTT	CASSPVQGNTGELFF
TRBV5-4	NA	NA	TRBJ1-4	TGTGCCAGCAGCCCCCATCCCTTAGATGGGACTAATGAAAAACTGTTTTTT	CASSPHPLDGTNEKLFF